Sequencing of this TCR beta chain was carried out in a study of lymphopenia after photon versus proton radiotherapy. Generated by immunoSEQ multiplex PCR, the TCRdb table keeps only in-frame clones and is missing some. The sample includes around 59,000 clones, about four fifths of them seen just once. Germline V gene sequence: CDR1 MNHEY, CDR2 SMNVEV (reference sequence). This CDR3 contains 15 residues. V lost 6 bases, J lost 6 bases, and 7 bases stayed unmatched. The material sequenced was peripheral blood, taken from a patient treated with proton-based radiotherapy. The chain joins TRBV27 to TRBJ1-5; 11 nucleotides agree with TRBD1. This TCR was sampled from a man in his 60s with pancreatic cancer. CDR3 bases: TGTGCCAGCAGCCGGACAGGGGGCGCCGGTCAGCCCCAGCATTTT. Protein: CASSRTGGAGQPQHF.